This is a list of T cell receptor beta chains from one sample in a study of shared clonotypes between healthy human individuals. TCRdb's copy holds only in-frame clones and misses some; the assay was immunoSEQ multiplex PCR. The sample lists about 960,000 clones, 76% occurring once. The material sequenced was memory CD4+ T cells sorted from blood. The receptors stem from a man aged 18 to 35 in good health. Each CDR3 is given with its conserved first and last residue. The D gene is left open where the match is weak. Rows give clone size only sometimes, using once, few, many, or a class for an expanded clone.

d_call,clone_size,j_call,v_call,cdr3_nt,cdr3_aa
NA,once,TRBJ1-2,TRBV9,TGTGCCAGCAGCACCTCTAGCAGGGTCCTGACAAACTATGGCTACACCTTC,CASSTSSRVLTNYGYTF
TRBD1,NA,TRBJ1-1,TRBV7-9,TGTGCCAGCAGCTTCGCAAACCGGGACAGGGGTTTTAAGACTGAAGCTTTCTTT,CASSFANRDRGFKTEAFF
NA,NA,TRBJ2-3,TRBV5-1,TGCGCCAGCAGCTGGCCGGGGGATAAAGCCCTTGAAACACGCACAGATACGCAGTATTTT,CASSWPGDKALETRTDTQYF
TRBD1,NA,TRBJ1-4,TRBV10-2,TGCGCCAGCAGACCGACAGGGCCTAATGAAAAACTGTTTTTT,CASRPTGPNEKLFF
NA,NA,TRBJ2-5,TRBV5-1,TGCGCCAGCAGCTTGTTCGCCGGGACGTTAGAAGAGACCCAGTACTTC,CASSLFAGTLEETQYF
NA,NA,TRBJ2-5,TRBV19,TGTGCCAGTAGTACCTTCGGAGAGACCCAGTACTTC,CASSTFGETQYF
TRBD1,NA,TRBJ2-7,TRBV29-1,TGCAGCGTGGGCCGGGACAGGGGCCACGAGCAGTACTTC,CSVGRDRGHEQYF
NA,NA,TRBJ2-1,TRBV10-3,TGTGCCATCAGTACCCCGGGCCTCAATGAGCAGTTCTTC,CAISTPGLNEQFF
NA,few,TRBJ1-5,TRBV18,TGTGCCAGCTCCTCAGTACAGATTAGCAATCAGCCCCAGCATTTT,CASSSVQISNQPQHF
NA,NA,TRBJ1-6,TRBV9,TGTGCCAGCAGCGTAGGCATCGGGCAGGTTAAGCCCAATTCACCCCTCCACTTT,CASSVGIGQVKPNSPLHF
NA,once,TRBJ2-2,TRBV10-3,TGTGCCACCTCCTTGGAGGACACCGGGGAGCTGTTTTTT,CATSLEDTGELFF
NA,NA,TRBJ1-1,TRBV5-1,TGCGCCAGCAGCCTGCAGGGGTTTAACACTGAAGCTTTCTTT,CASSLQGFNTEAFF
NA,NA,TRBJ1-1,TRBV10-3,TGTGCCATCAGTGAGTCGGGAGGGTTACCTGAAGCTTTCTTT,CAISESGGLPEAFF
NA,NA,TRBJ2-5,TRBV6-6,TGTGCCAGCAGTTTCCACGGGGCGACAGCGACCCAGTACTTC,CASSFHGATATQYF
TRBD1,NA,TRBJ2-7,TRBV4-2,TGTGCCAGCAGCGCGGGACAGGGTAAGCAAGACGAGCAGTACTTC,CASSAGQGKQDEQYF
TRBD2,NA,TRBJ2-1,TRBV19,TGTGCCAGCGGGACTAGCATCGGCAATGAGCAGTTCTTC,CASGTSIGNEQFF
NA,NA,TRBJ1-2,TRBV30,TGTGCCTGGGGGACCTTTAACTCATATGGCTACACCTTC,CAWGTFNSYGYTF
NA,NA,TRBJ2-5,TRBV2,TGTGCCAGCAGTGCTCCGGCGGGGATGCACCAAGAGACCCAGTACTTC,CASSAPAGMHQETQYF
NA,NA,TRBJ2-1,TRBV11-2,TGTGCCAGCAGCTTCCTGGTGGCAGCGGCAGATGAGCAGTTCTTC,CASSFLVAAADEQFF
NA,NA,TRBJ1-1,TRBV7-6,TGTGCCAGCAGCGGACATATGGTAACAGGGCGCGCAGACGCTGAAGCTTTCTTT,CASSGHMVTGRADAEAFF
TRBD1,few,TRBJ2-1,TRBV5-1,TGCGCCAGCAGCTTGACAGGGGGACTCTACAATGAGCAGTTCTTC,CASSLTGGLYNEQFF
TRBD2,NA,TRBJ2-2,TRBV9,TGTGCCAGCAGCACCAGCGGGGAAAGCGGGGAGCTGTTTTTT,CASSTSGESGELFF
NA,NA,TRBJ2-2,TRBV18,TGTGCCAGCTCACTCCGACTAGGGGACACCGGGGAGCTGTTTTTT,CASSLRLGDTGELFF
NA,NA,TRBJ2-2,TRBV5-1,TGCGCCAGCAGCTTGGGGGACCGATACACCGGGGAGCTGTTTTTT,CASSLGDRYTGELFF
NA,NA,TRBJ2-1,TRBV5-4,TGTGCCAGCAGCTTGGTGGGGTTCGGCAATGAGCAGTTCTTC,CASSLVGFGNEQFF
TRBD2,NA,TRBJ2-1,TRBV5-6,TGTGCCAGCAGCCCCGGACTAGCGGGAGGGTATGAAAACGAGCAGTTCTTC,CASSPGLAGGYENEQFF
NA,NA,TRBJ1-5,TRBV2,TGTGCCAGCAGTGAAGCTTGGGGCAATCAGCCCCAGCATTTT,CASSEAWGNQPQHF
TRBD2,NA,TRBJ2-5,TRBV5-8,TGTGCCAGCAGCTTGAAATTAGCGGGGGTGGAGACCCAGTACTTC,CASSLKLAGVETQYF
TRBD2,few,TRBJ2-3,TRBV10-2,TGCGCCAGCAGTGAGGGAGGGACTACAACAGTTATTTTT,CASSEGGTTTVIF
NA,NA,TRBJ2-1,TRBV19,TGTGCCAGTAGGTACGGAGGGAACAATGAGCAGTTCTTC,CASRYGGNNEQFF
NA,few,TRBJ2-5,TRBV5-1,TGCGCCAGCAGCCGCGCGTACCAAGAGACCCAGTACTTC,CASSRAYQETQYF
NA,once,TRBJ2-5,TRBV11-3,TGTGCCAGCAGCTCAGGGGCCCAGGGAGGGACCCAGTACTTC,CASSSGAQGGTQYF
NA,NA,TRBJ2-3,TRBV13,TGTGCCAGCAGCCAGCAGACCGATACGCAGTATTTT,CASSQQTDTQYF
NA,NA,TRBJ1-2,TRBV19,TGTGCCAGTAGTGTTGGAGGACAGAACTATGGCTACACCTTC,CASSVGGQNYGYTF
NA,NA,TRBJ2-7,TRBV5-1,TGCGCCAGCAGCTTGGTAGGACTTCAATACGAGCAGTACTTC,CASSLVGLQYEQYF
NA,NA,TRBJ2-6,TRBV18,TGTGCCAGCTCACCACAGGCCCTGACAGGTGGGGCCAACGTCCTGACTTTC,CASSPQALTGGANVLTF
NA,NA,TRBJ1-4,TRBV11-2,TGTGCCAGCAGCTTGGGTTCGTATACTAATGAAAAACTGTTTTTT,CASSLGSYTNEKLFF
TRBD1,NA,TRBJ2-5,TRBV5-1,TGCGCCAGCAGTTTAGGACAGGGGGCAGGCCAAGAGACCCAGTACTTC,CASSLGQGAGQETQYF
NA,NA,TRBJ2-2,TRBV4-1,TGCGCCAGCAGCCAAGTCTTAGCGTTCGGGGAGCTGTTTTTT,CASSQVLAFGELFF
NA,NA,TRBJ2-3,TRBV27,TGTGCCAGCAGTTTATATGGCCGCGGGACAGATACGCAGTATTTT,CASSLYGRGTDTQYF
NA,once,TRBJ1-1,TRBV5-1,TGCGCCAGCAGCTCCGGACTGCCTATAATGAACACTGAAGCTTTCTTT,CASSSGLPIMNTEAFF
NA,NA,TRBJ2-1,TRBV28,TGTGCCAGCAGTCCTCCTGGACATTCCAACAACAATGAGCAGTTCTTC,CASSPPGHSNNNEQFF
NA,NA,TRBJ2-2,TRBV2,TGTGCCAGCAGTGAAAGAAGAGTCAACGGGGAGCTGTTTTTT,CASSERRVNGELFF
NA,NA,TRBJ2-2,TRBV7-2,TGTGCCAGCAGCTTAGCGCCAGGGATGAGTCTCGGGGAGCTGTTTTTT,CASSLAPGMSLGELFF
NA,NA,TRBJ2-3,TRBV4-1,TGCGCCAGCAGCCAAGGCAACAGGGCCACAGATACGCAGTATTTT,CASSQGNRATDTQYF
NA,few,TRBJ2-4,TRBV7-8,TGTGCCAGCAGCTTAGGGACTGAAAAAAACATTCAGTACTTC,CASSLGTEKNIQYF
NA,NA,TRBJ2-1,TRBV4-3,TGCGCCAGCAGCCAAGATACAGGGTGGTACAATGAGCAGTTCTTC,CASSQDTGWYNEQFF